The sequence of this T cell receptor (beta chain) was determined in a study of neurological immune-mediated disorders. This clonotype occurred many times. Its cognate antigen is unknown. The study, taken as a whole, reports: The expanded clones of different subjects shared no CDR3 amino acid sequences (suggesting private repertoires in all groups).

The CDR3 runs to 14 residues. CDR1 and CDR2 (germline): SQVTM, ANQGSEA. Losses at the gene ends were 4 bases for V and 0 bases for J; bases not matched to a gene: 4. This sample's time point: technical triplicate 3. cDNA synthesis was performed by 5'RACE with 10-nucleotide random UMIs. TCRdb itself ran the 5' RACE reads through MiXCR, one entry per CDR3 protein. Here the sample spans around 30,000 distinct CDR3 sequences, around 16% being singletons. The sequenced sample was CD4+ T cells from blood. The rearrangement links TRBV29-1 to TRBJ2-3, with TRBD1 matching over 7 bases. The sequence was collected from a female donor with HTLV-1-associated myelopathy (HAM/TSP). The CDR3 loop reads CSVVWDRSTDTQYF. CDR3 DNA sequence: TGCAGCGTTGTGTGGGACAGAAGCACAGATACGCAGTATTTT.